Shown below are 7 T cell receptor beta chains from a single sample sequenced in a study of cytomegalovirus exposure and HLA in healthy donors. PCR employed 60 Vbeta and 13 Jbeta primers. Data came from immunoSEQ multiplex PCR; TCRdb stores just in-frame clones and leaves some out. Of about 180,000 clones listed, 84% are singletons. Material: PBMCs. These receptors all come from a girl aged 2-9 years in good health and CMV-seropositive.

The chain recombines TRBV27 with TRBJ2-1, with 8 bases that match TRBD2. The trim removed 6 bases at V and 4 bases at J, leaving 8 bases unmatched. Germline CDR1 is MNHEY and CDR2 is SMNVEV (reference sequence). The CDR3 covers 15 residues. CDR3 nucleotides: TGTGCCAGCAGCGTTACTAGCGGCCGATACAATGAGCAGTTCTTC. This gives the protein CASSVTSGRYNEQFF.

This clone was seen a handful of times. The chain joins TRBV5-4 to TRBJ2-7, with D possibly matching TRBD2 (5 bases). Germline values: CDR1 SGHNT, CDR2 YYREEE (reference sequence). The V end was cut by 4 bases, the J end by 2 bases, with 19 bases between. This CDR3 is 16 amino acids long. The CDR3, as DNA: TGTGCCAGCAGCCGGGGAGTACGGGTCCTGCCCTACGAGCAGTACTTC. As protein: CASSRGVRVLPYEQYF. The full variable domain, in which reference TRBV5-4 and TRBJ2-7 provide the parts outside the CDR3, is ETGVTQSPTHLIKTRGQQVTLRCSSQSGHNTVSWYQQALGQGPQFIFQYYREEENGRGNFPPRFSGLQFPNYSSELNVNALELDDSALYLCASSRGVRVLPYEQYFGPGTRLTVT.

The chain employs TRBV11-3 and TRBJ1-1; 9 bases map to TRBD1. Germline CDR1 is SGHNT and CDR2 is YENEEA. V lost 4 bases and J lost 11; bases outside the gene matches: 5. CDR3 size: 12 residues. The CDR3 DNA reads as TGTGCCAGCAGCTCGGACAGGGGTGATGCTTTCTTT. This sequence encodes CASSSDRGDAFF. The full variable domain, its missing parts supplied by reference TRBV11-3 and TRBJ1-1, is EAGVVQSPRYKIIEKKQPVAFWCNPISGHNTLYWYLQNLGQGPELLIRYENEEAVDDSQLPKDRFSAERLKGVDSTLKIQPAELGDSAVYLCASSSDRGDAFFGQGTRLTVV.

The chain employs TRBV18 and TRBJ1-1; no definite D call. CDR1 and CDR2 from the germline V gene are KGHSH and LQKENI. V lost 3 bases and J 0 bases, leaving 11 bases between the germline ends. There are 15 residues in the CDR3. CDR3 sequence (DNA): TGTGCCAGCTCACCCCAGCGCAATTTGAACACTGAAGCTTTCTTT. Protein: CASSPQRNLNTEAFF.

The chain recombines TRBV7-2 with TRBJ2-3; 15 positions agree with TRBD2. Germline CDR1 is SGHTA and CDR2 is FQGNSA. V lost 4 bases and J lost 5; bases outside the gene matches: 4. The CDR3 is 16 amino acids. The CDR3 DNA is TGTGCCAGCAGCTCTCGGACTAGCGGGGGGGTAGATACGCAGTATTTT. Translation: CASSSRTSGGVDTQYF.

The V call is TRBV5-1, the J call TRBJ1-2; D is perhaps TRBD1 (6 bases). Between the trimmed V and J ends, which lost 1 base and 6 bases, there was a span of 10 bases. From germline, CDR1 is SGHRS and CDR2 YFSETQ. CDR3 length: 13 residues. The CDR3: CASSLSGANGYTF. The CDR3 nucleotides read TGCGCCAGCAGCTTGTCAGGGGCCAATGGCTACACCTTC.

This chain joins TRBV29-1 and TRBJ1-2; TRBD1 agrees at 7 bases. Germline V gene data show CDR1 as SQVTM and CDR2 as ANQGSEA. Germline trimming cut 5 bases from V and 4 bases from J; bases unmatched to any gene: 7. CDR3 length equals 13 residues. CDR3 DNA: TGCAGCGTTACCCCGGCAGGGGGCTATGGCTACACCTTC. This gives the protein CSVTPAGGYGYTF. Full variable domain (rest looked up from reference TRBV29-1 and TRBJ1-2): SAVISQKPSRDICQRGTSLTIQCQVDSQVTMMFWYRQQPGQSLTLIATANQGSEATYESGFVIDKFPISRPNLTFSTLTVSNMSPEDSSIYLCSVTPAGGYGYTFGSGTRLTVV.